This T cell receptor (beta chain) was profiled in a study of identical twins. TCRdb re-derived calls from the 5' RACE reads in MiXCR, one entry per CDR3 protein. The data show around 530,000 distinct CDR3 sequences, roughly 15% seen once. Germline trimming cut 3 bases from V and 6 bases from J; bases unmatched to any gene: 9. This CDR3 region has 15 residues. CDR1 and CDR2 (germline): MDHEN, SYDVKM. This same sample was also part of a study on yellow fever vaccine responses in identical twins.

This TCR came from a woman aged 18-29 years in good health. The J gene is TRBJ2-3, the V gene TRBV28, with 7 bases matching TRBD2. The sample was CD4+ T cells sorted from blood. The CDR3 reads CASSFGGRSEDTQYF. Here the CDR3 DNA reads TGTGCCAGCAGTTTCGGCGGGAGATCGGAGGATACGCAGTATTTT.